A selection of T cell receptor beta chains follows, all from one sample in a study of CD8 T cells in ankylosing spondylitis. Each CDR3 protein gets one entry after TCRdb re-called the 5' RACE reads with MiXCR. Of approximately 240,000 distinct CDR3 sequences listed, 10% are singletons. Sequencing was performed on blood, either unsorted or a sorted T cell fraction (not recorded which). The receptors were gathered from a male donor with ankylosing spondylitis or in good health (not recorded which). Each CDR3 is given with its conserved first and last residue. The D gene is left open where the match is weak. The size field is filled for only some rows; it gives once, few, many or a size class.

CDR3aa: CAWGGGGNQPQHF
CDR3nt: TGTGCCTGGGGGGGAGGCGGCAATCAGCCCCAGCATTTT
d_gene: NA
v_gene: TRBV30
j_gene: TRBJ1-5
abundance: few

CDR3aa: CASSHRLADVSTDTQYF
CDR3nt: TGTGCCAGCAGCCATAGGCTAGCGGACGTAAGCACAGATACGCAGTATTTT
d_gene: TRBD2
v_gene: TRBV4-2
j_gene: TRBJ2-3
abundance: many

CDR3aa: CASSPLSGGELFF
CDR3nt: TGCGCCAGCAGCCCCCTGAGTGGCGGGGAGCTGTTTTTT
d_gene: NA
v_gene: TRBV5-1
j_gene: TRBJ2-2
abundance: few

CDR3aa: CASSLETGDGNEQFF
CDR3nt: TGCGCCAGCAGCTTGGAGACAGGGGATGGGAATGAGCAGTTCTTC
d_gene: TRBD1
v_gene: TRBV5-1
j_gene: TRBJ2-1
abundance: many

CDR3aa: CASSQKSPGPSDTQYF
CDR3nt: TGTGCCAGCAGCCAAAAATCTCCGGGTCCATCGGATACGCAGTATTTT
d_gene: NA
v_gene: TRBV4-2
j_gene: TRBJ2-3
abundance: many

CDR3aa: CASSTGHPLAKNIQYF
CDR3nt: TGCGCCAGCAGCACGGGACACCCCTTAGCCAAAAACATTCAGTACTTC
d_gene: NA
v_gene: TRBV5-1
j_gene: TRBJ2-4
abundance: many

CDR3aa: CAWSPGTETQYF
CDR3nt: TGTGCCTGGAGTCCAGGGACAGAGACCCAGTACTTC
d_gene: NA
v_gene: TRBV30
j_gene: TRBJ2-5
abundance: few

CDR3aa: CASSTRTGISEQYF
CDR3nt: TGTGCCAGCAGTACCCGGACAGGGATTTCCGAGCAGTACTTC
d_gene: TRBD1
v_gene: TRBV27
j_gene: TRBJ2-7
abundance: many

CDR3aa: CASRTAGAGGTTDTQYF
CDR3nt: TGTGCCAGCAGAACGGCGGGAGCCGGGGGAACCACAGATACGCAGTATTTT
d_gene: TRBD2
v_gene: TRBV11-2
j_gene: TRBJ2-3
abundance: few

CDR3aa: CASSLTGAPRNTEAFF
CDR3nt: TGTGCCAGCAGTTTGACAGGGGCGCCCCGGAACACTGAAGCTTTCTTT
d_gene: TRBD1
v_gene: TRBV6-5
j_gene: TRBJ1-1
abundance: NA

CDR3aa: CASSPFPGLTYEQYF
CDR3nt: TGTGCCAGCAGTCCCTTTCCGGGGCTGACCTACGAGCAGTACTTC
d_gene: NA
v_gene: TRBV27
j_gene: TRBJ2-7
abundance: many

CDR3aa: CASSETVPYGYTF
CDR3nt: TGTGCCAGCAGTGAAACAGTTCCCTATGGCTACACCTTC
d_gene: NA
v_gene: TRBV2
j_gene: TRBJ1-2
abundance: many

CDR3aa: CAWSADPSPNQPQHF
CDR3nt: TGTGCCTGGAGTGCCGACCCCTCCCCCAATCAGCCCCAGCATTTT
d_gene: NA
v_gene: TRBV30
j_gene: TRBJ1-5
abundance: many

CDR3aa: CSAAPGSNEQFF
CDR3nt: TGCAGCGCTGCACCGGGAAGCAATGAGCAGTTCTTC
d_gene: NA
v_gene: TRBV29-1
j_gene: TRBJ2-1
abundance: many

CDR3aa: CASSLDGQLTDTQYF
CDR3nt: TGCGCCAGCAGCTTGGACGGACAGCTCACAGATACGCAGTATTTT
d_gene: NA
v_gene: TRBV5-1
j_gene: TRBJ2-3
abundance: NA

CDR3aa: CASSLVQNLGGKGEQFF
CDR3nt: TGCGCCAGCAGCTTGGTACAAAATCTAGGAGGGAAGGGGGAGCAGTTCTTC
d_gene: NA
v_gene: TRBV5-1
j_gene: TRBJ2-1
abundance: many

CDR3aa: CASSLLSTDTQYF
CDR3nt: TGTGCCAGCAGCTTGCTGAGCACAGATACGCAGTATTTT
d_gene: NA
v_gene: TRBV5-6
j_gene: TRBJ2-3
abundance: many

CDR3aa: CASSRDRVVRGYTF
CDR3nt: TGTGCCAGCAGCCGGGACAGGGTTGTCCGCGGCTACACCTTC
d_gene: TRBD1
v_gene: TRBV14
j_gene: TRBJ1-2
abundance: few

CDR3aa: CASSLGVDTQYF
CDR3nt: TGTGCCAGCAGCCTAGGGGTGGATACGCAGTATTTT
d_gene: NA
v_gene: TRBV6-6
j_gene: TRBJ2-3
abundance: many

CDR3aa: CASSLSDKLAGVYEQFF
CDR3nt: TGTGCCAGCAGCTTGAGTGATAAACTAGCGGGAGTATATGAGCAGTTCTTC
d_gene: TRBD2
v_gene: TRBV5-5
j_gene: TRBJ2-1
abundance: many

CDR3aa: CASSFRGGEKLFF
CDR3nt: TGTGCCAGCAGTTTCAGGGGTGGTGAAAAACTGTTTTTT
d_gene: NA
v_gene: TRBV12-3/TRBV12-4
j_gene: TRBJ1-4
abundance: NA

CDR3aa: CASSVGQGAVGYTF
CDR3nt: TGTGCCAGCAGCGTAGGACAGGGGGCAGTTGGCTACACCTTC
d_gene: TRBD1
v_gene: TRBV9
j_gene: TRBJ1-2
abundance: NA

CDR3aa: CASSSGPQRKNNQPQHF
CDR3nt: TGTGCCAGCAGCTCCGGGCCCCAGAGGAAGAACAATCAGCCCCAGCATTTT
d_gene: NA
v_gene: TRBV7-2
j_gene: TRBJ1-5
abundance: NA

CDR3aa: CASSLGRGGTYNEQFF
CDR3nt: TGTGCCAGCAGTCTTGGGCGGGGGGGTACCTACAATGAGCAGTTCTTC
d_gene: TRBD2
v_gene: TRBV12-3/TRBV12-4
j_gene: TRBJ2-1
abundance: many

CDR3aa: CASSLGGQGLNQPQHF
CDR3nt: TGTGCCAGCAGTTTAGGAGGACAGGGCCTCAATCAGCCCCAGCATTTT
d_gene: TRBD1
v_gene: TRBV12-3/TRBV12-4
j_gene: TRBJ1-5
abundance: many

CDR3aa: CSVDRGMNTEAFF
CDR3nt: TGCAGCGTTGATCGCGGGATGAACACTGAAGCTTTCTTT
d_gene: NA
v_gene: TRBV29-1
j_gene: TRBJ1-1
abundance: many

CDR3aa: CASSFQGQGRQFF
CDR3nt: TGTGCCAGCAGCTTTCAGGGACAGGGTAGGCAGTTCTTC
d_gene: TRBD1
v_gene: TRBV5-6
j_gene: TRBJ2-1
abundance: many

CDR3aa: CASRAGTVLAKNIQYF
CDR3nt: TGTGCAAGTCGCGCAGGGACGGTTCTAGCCAAAAACATTCAGTACTTC
d_gene: NA
v_gene: TRBV12-2
j_gene: TRBJ2-4
abundance: many

CDR3aa: CASSPRMGSGNAIYF
CDR3nt: TGTGCCAGCAGTCCTCGAATGGGGTCTGGAAACGCCATATATTTT
d_gene: NA
v_gene: TRBV12-3/TRBV12-4
j_gene: TRBJ1-3
abundance: NA

CDR3aa: CASSLTTGTNTGELFF
CDR3nt: TGTGCCAGCAGTTTAACGACAGGGACGAACACCGGGGAGCTGTTTTTT
d_gene: TRBD1
v_gene: TRBV27
j_gene: TRBJ2-2
abundance: many

CDR3aa: CASSSRFQGTEAFF
CDR3nt: TGTGCCAGCAGCTCCCGATTCCAGGGGACTGAAGCTTTCTTT
d_gene: NA
v_gene: TRBV7-9
j_gene: TRBJ1-1
abundance: many

CDR3aa: CAFSRSGANVLTF
CDR3nt: TGTGCCTTCTCCCGTTCTGGGGCCAACGTCCTGACTTTC
d_gene: NA
v_gene: TRBV30
j_gene: TRBJ2-6
abundance: many

CDR3aa: CASSLAPTTNYGYTF
CDR3nt: TGTGCCAGCAGTTTAGCCCCAACGACAAACTATGGCTACACCTTC
d_gene: NA
v_gene: TRBV12-3/TRBV12-4
j_gene: TRBJ1-2
abundance: many

CDR3aa: CASSLLVGGSDTQYF
CDR3nt: TGTGCCAGCAGCTTGTTAGTGGGGGGGTCAGATACGCAGTATTTT
d_gene: TRBD2
v_gene: TRBV5-5
j_gene: TRBJ2-3
abundance: few

CDR3aa: CASSLLNGAEQFF
CDR3nt: TGCGCCAGCAGCTTACTGAATGGGGCTGAGCAGTTCTTC
d_gene: NA
v_gene: TRBV5-1
j_gene: TRBJ2-1
abundance: many

CDR3aa: CASSPLQGNTGELFF
CDR3nt: TGTGCCAGCTCCCCTCTACAGGGTAACACCGGGGAGCTGTTTTTT
d_gene: NA
v_gene: TRBV7-9
j_gene: TRBJ2-2
abundance: few

CDR3aa: CASSVQQGGGQFF
CDR3nt: TGTGCCAGCAGTGTCCAGCAGGGCGGTGGGCAGTTCTTC
d_gene: NA
v_gene: TRBV6-1
j_gene: TRBJ2-1
abundance: few

CDR3aa: CASSEIGDRTNYGYTF
CDR3nt: TGCGCCAGCAGCGAAATCGGGGACAGAACTAACTATGGCTACACCTTC
d_gene: TRBD1
v_gene: TRBV5-1
j_gene: TRBJ1-2
abundance: few

CDR3aa: CASSLGLAGGPAPYNEQFF
CDR3nt: TGTGCCAGCAGTCTCGGACTAGCGGGAGGTCCAGCACCCTACAATGAGCAGTTCTTC
d_gene: TRBD2
v_gene: TRBV27
j_gene: TRBJ2-1
abundance: NA

CDR3aa: CASSPGEGGHGYGYTF
CDR3nt: TGTGCCAGCAGTCCCGGGGAGGGGGGGCACGGCTATGGCTACACCTTC
d_gene: NA
v_gene: TRBV12-3/TRBV12-4
j_gene: TRBJ1-2
abundance: many

CDR3aa: CASSPVGTEAFF
CDR3nt: TGTGCCAGCAGCCCGGTTGGCACTGAAGCTTTCTTT
d_gene: NA
v_gene: TRBV7-6
j_gene: TRBJ1-1
abundance: many

CDR3aa: CASSRGPLRSNQPQHF
CDR3nt: TGTGCCAGCAGTCGAGGACCATTGAGGAGCAATCAGCCCCAGCATTTT
d_gene: NA
v_gene: TRBV27
j_gene: TRBJ1-5
abundance: few

CDR3aa: CSVEASTVGRVEQYF
CDR3nt: TGCAGCGTTGAAGCCTCGACGGTAGGTCGGGTCGAGCAGTACTTC
d_gene: NA
v_gene: TRBV29-1
j_gene: TRBJ2-7
abundance: many

CDR3aa: CAWSGQASGPQHF
CDR3nt: TGTGCCTGGAGTGGTCAGGCTAGTGGGCCCCAGCATTTT
d_gene: NA
v_gene: TRBV30
j_gene: TRBJ1-5
abundance: NA

CDR3aa: CASSQVTRPPIYEQYF
CDR3nt: TGTGCCAGCAGCCAAGTGACCCGCCCCCCCATTTACGAGCAGTACTTC
d_gene: NA
v_gene: TRBV4-2
j_gene: TRBJ2-7
abundance: many

CDR3aa: CASSAGTARNEQFF
CDR3nt: TGCGCCAGCAGCGCTGGGACAGCTCGCAATGAGCAGTTCTTC
d_gene: TRBD1
v_gene: TRBV5-1
j_gene: TRBJ2-1
abundance: many

CDR3aa: CASSSRRALLLLTDTQYF
CDR3nt: TGTGCCAGCAGCTCTCGCCGGGCATTACTCCTTTTAACAGATACGCAGTATTTT
d_gene: NA
v_gene: TRBV11-2
j_gene: TRBJ2-3
abundance: few

CDR3aa: CASSFGGGGYEQYF
CDR3nt: TGTGCCAGCAGCTTCGGGGGTGGGGGATACGAGCAGTACTTC
d_gene: NA
v_gene: TRBV5-6
j_gene: TRBJ2-7
abundance: many

CDR3aa: CASRIGQGAPTDTQYF
CDR3nt: TGTGCCAGCAGGATTGGACAGGGCGCCCCCACAGATACGCAGTATTTT
d_gene: TRBD1
v_gene: TRBV2
j_gene: TRBJ2-3
abundance: many

CDR3aa: CAISEGGGMEGTEAFF
CDR3nt: TGTGCCATCAGTGAGGGGGGAGGAATGGAGGGCACTGAAGCTTTCTTT
d_gene: NA
v_gene: TRBV10-3
j_gene: TRBJ1-1
abundance: many

CDR3aa: CSARPTLDSYKEATNEKLFF
CDR3nt: TGCAGTGCTAGACCCACTTTAGATTCCTATAAGGAGGCAACTAATGAAAAACTGTTTTTT
d_gene: NA
v_gene: TRBV20-1
j_gene: TRBJ1-4
abundance: few

CDR3aa: CASSGTFGSGNTIYF
CDR3nt: TGTGCCAGCAGCGGCACCTTCGGGTCTGGAAACACCATATATTTT
d_gene: NA
v_gene: TRBV7-9
j_gene: TRBJ1-3
abundance: few

CDR3aa: CSVGFTEETQYF
CDR3nt: TGCAGCGTTGGATTCACTGAAGAGACCCAGTACTTC
d_gene: NA
v_gene: TRBV29-1
j_gene: TRBJ2-5
abundance: many

CDR3aa: CASSPDRGLSTDTQYF
CDR3nt: TGTGCCAGCAGCCCGGACAGGGGATTGAGCACAGATACGCAGTATTTT
d_gene: TRBD1
v_gene: TRBV13
j_gene: TRBJ2-3
abundance: many

CDR3aa: CASRQTGEGEKLFF
CDR3nt: TGTGCCAGCAGGCAAACAGGGGAAGGAGAAAAACTGTTTTTT
d_gene: TRBD1
v_gene: TRBV7-9
j_gene: TRBJ1-4
abundance: many